These 21 T cell receptor beta chains came from one sample sequenced in a study of cytomegalovirus exposure and HLA in healthy donors. In the PCR, 60 Vbeta and 13 Jbeta primers were used. Data came from immunoSEQ multiplex PCR; TCRdb stores just in-frame clones and leaves some out. Of some 130,000 clones listed, approximately 80% were seen once; the top ten hold around 2.2%. The source material was PBMCs. Receptor source: a young man in good health and CMV-seronegative.

The J gene is TRBJ2-3, the V gene TRBV10-3; perhaps TRBD2 as D (6 bases). The ends were cut back, 11 bases at V and 1 base at J, with 16 bases in the middle. The CDR3 has 14 amino acids. CDR1 is ENHRY and CDR2 is SYGVKD in the germline V gene. The CDR3 protein is CASRDSGGTDTQYF. The CDR3 coding sequence is TGTGCCTCCCGCGATAGCGGAGGCACAGATACGCAGTATTTT.

The J gene is TRBJ2-5, the V gene TRBV7-2, with 7 bases aligning to TRBD2. The closer fit of TRBJ2-7 to the DNA end suggests the J call may be wrong. This CDR3 spans 15 amino acids. Germline V gives CDR1 SGHTA, CDR2 FQGNSA. This CDR3 reads CASRPTSRFSYEQYF. CDR3 DNA: TGTGCCAGCAGGCCGACTAGCCGGTTCTCCTACGAGCAGTACTTC.

The chain recombines TRBV9 with TRBJ2-7, with 9 bases matching TRBD2. From germline, CDR1 is SGDLS and CDR2 YYNGEE. Trimming at V came to 4 bases and at J to 2 bases, leaving 10 bases not matched to a gene. The CDR3 loop spans 16 amino acids. The CDR3 bases are TGTGCCAGCAGCAAAGGGGCTAGCGGGACCCCCTACGAGCAGTACTTC. It yields the protein CASSKGASGTPYEQYF.

This clone was seen a handful of times. V is TRBV5-1 and J is TRBJ1-4; no clear D gene. This CDR3 has 14 amino acids. V lost 1 base to trimming and J lost 5 bases, with 9 bases between them. Germline V gene lookup returns CDR1 SGHRS and CDR2 YFSETQ. In nucleotides, the CDR3 is TGCGCCAGCAGCTTGAGGACTAACAATGAAAAACTGTTTTTT. Its translation is CASSLRTNNEKLFF.

In DNA, the CDR3 is TGCAGCGTTGCGAACAGGCTGGATCAGCCCCAGCATTTT. This translates into CSVANRLDQPQHF. The rearrangement uses TRBV29-1 and TRBJ1-5, with D possibly TRBD1 on 5 matching bases. The CDR3 is made up of 13 amino acids. CDR1 is SQVTM, CDR2 ANQGSEA, per germline. V was clipped by 4 bases and J by 5 bases, with 12 bases between them. Filled out from reference TRBV29-1 and TRBJ1-5, the complete variable domain reads SAVISQKPSRDICQRGTSLTIQCQVDSQVTMMFWYRQQPGQSLTLIATANQGSEATYESGFVIDKFPISRPNLTFSTLTVSNMSPEDSSIYLCSVANRLDQPQHFGDGTRLSIL.

This chain uses TRBV20-1 with TRBJ2-7; 8 bases are a match to TRBD2. The germline V gene has CDR1 DFQATT and CDR2 SNEGSKA (reference sequence). The CDR3 contains 11 residues. CDR3 bases: TGCAGCGGGGGGGGGTCGAGGGAGCAGTACTTC. Its translation: CSGGGSREQYF.

This rearrangement joins TRBV28 to TRBJ2-3; 13 bases are a match to TRBD2. In germline, CDR1 is MDHEN, CDR2 SYDVKM. After removal of 0 bases from V and 4 bases from J, the junction contained 7 bases not matched to a gene. The CDR3 length is 18 residues. The CDR3 reads CASSLWPTSGRIADTQYF. As DNA, the CDR3 is TGTGCCAGCAGTTTATGGCCGACTAGCGGGAGGATAGCAGATACGCAGTATTTT.

V gene TRBV5-4 combines with J gene TRBJ2-3; 9 nucleotides match TRBD2. With V trimmed by 6 bases and J by 6 bases, 11 bases remained unmatched. The CDR3 length is 15 residues. CDR1 and CDR2 (germline): SGHNT, YYREEE (reference sequence). CDR3 amino acids: CASTRLVAGVDTQYF. CDR3 bases: TGTGCCAGCACCCGATTGGTAGCGGGAGTGGATACGCAGTATTTT.

CDR3 bases: TGTGCCAGCATCGGCCAGGGCAGGAACACTGAAGCTTTCTTT. It translates to CASIGQGRNTEAFF. The rearrangement links TRBV28 to TRBJ1-1; D is perhaps TRBD1 (5 bases). Trimming removed 7 bases at V and 1 base at J, with 13 bases between. The length of the CDR3 is 14 residues. Germline-derived CDR1 and CDR2 are MDHEN and SYDVKM. Complete variable domain (other parts from reference TRBV28 and TRBJ1-1): DVKVTQSSRYLVKRTGEKVFLECVQDMDHENMFWYRQDPGLGLRLIYFSYDVKMKEKGDIPEGYSVSREKKERFSLILESASTNQTSMYLCASIGQGRNTEAFFGQGTRLTVV.

J is TRBJ1-5 and V is TRBV28; TRBD1 matches 8 bases. Germline V gives CDR1 MDHEN, CDR2 SYDVKM. The V and J ends lost 9 bases and 3 bases, in that order; junction bases with no gene match: 4. This CDR3 is built from 13 residues. CDR3 residues: CASGQGDNQPQHF. CDR3 nucleotide sequence: TGTGCCAGTGGACAGGGTGACAATCAGCCCCAGCATTTT.

This clone came up a few times. This chain joins TRBV28 and TRBJ2-1, with D possibly TRBD2 on 6 matching bases. Per the germline V gene, CDR1 is MDHEN and CDR2 is SYDVKM. The CDR3 runs 16 residues. Trimming cost V 2 bases and J 6 bases, with 17 bases left between them. The CDR3 DNA reads as TGTGCCAGCAGTTTAGGGCGGGGCCTGCAGGGCAATGAGCAGTTCTTC. It yields the protein CASSLGRGLQGNEQFF.

The chain links TRBV5-8 to TRBJ2-1; the match to TRBD2 covers 8 bases. Trimming cost V 2 bases and J 1 base; bases outside gene matches: 2. CDR1 is SGHTS and CDR2 is YDEGEE in the germline V gene. The CDR3 runs 15 residues. This chain's CDR3 is CASSLAGASYNEQFF. The CDR3 DNA reads TGTGCCAGCAGCTTAGCGGGAGCGTCCTACAATGAGCAGTTCTTC.

J is TRBJ1-6 and V is TRBV27, with D possibly being TRBD1 (5 bases). This CDR3 is 14 amino acids long. Germline assignment: CDR1 MNHEY and CDR2 SMNVEV (reference sequence). V lost 5 bases to trimming and J lost 10 bases, with 15 bases between them. The CDR3 DNA reads as TGTGCCAGCAGTCCAGGGCCCGTCGTGTCACCCCTCCACTTT. Translated, it gives CASSPGPVVSPLHF.

In this sample, this clone turned up once. V is TRBV7-9 and J is TRBJ2-2; perhaps TRBD1 as D (6 bases). The V and J ends lost 6 bases and 0 bases respectively, with 14 bases between them. This CDR3 contains 16 residues. Germline lookup yields CDR1 SEHNR and CDR2 FQNEAQ (reference sequence). CDR3 sequence: CASRRKQGTNTGELFF. The DNA for the CDR3 is TGTGCCAGCAGGCGGAAACAGGGAACGAACACCGGGGAGCTGTTTTTT. The variable domain in full, with the rest retrieved from reference TRBV7-9 and TRBJ2-2, is DTGVSQNPRHKITKRGQNVTFRCDPISEHNRLYWYRQTLGQGPEFLTYFQNEAQLEKSRLLSDRFSAERPKGSFSTLEIQRTEQGDSAMYLCASRRKQGTNTGELFFGEGSRLTVL.

V is TRBV30 and J is TRBJ2-5, with 11 positions matching TRBD2. This CDR3 comprises 14 residues. The J segment lost 6 bases and the V segment lost 1 base, leaving 4 bases of the junction unmatched. The germline CDR1 and CDR2 sequences are GTSNPN and SVGIG (reference sequence). CDR3 region: CAWSGLAGGQTQYF. CDR3 bases: TGTGCCTGGAGTGGGCTAGCGGGAGGCCAGACCCAGTACTTC.

The chain links TRBV29-1 to TRBJ2-7; TRBD2 matches at 12 bases. Germline V gives CDR1 SQVTM, CDR2 ANQGSEA. The CDR3 consists of 17 residues. V lost 6 bases to trimming and J lost 4 bases; unmatched junction nucleotides: 16. CDR3: CSVQGSSGRAVGYEQYF. For the CDR3, the DNA is TGCAGCGTCCAAGGGTCTAGCGGGAGGGCCGTGGGGTACGAGCAGTACTTC.

The chain combines TRBV10-3 with TRBJ2-2, with 7 positions matching TRBD2. V gave up 0 bases and J gave up 6 bases; unmatched junction bases: 7. The V gene's germline CDR1 is ENHRY and CDR2 SYGVKD. There are 16 residues in the CDR3. In DNA form, the CDR3 reads TGTGCCATCAGTGAGTCAAATAGCGGGCTTGCCGGGGAGCTGTTTTTT. Amino acid sequence: CAISESNSGLAGELFF.

The V and J genes are TRBV7-2 and TRBJ2-2; possibly TRBD2 for D (5 bases). V gave up 2 bases and J gave up 1 base, with 8 bases separating them. This CDR3 is 15 amino acids long. The germline CDR1 and CDR2 sequences are SGHTA and FQGNSA. CDR3 region: CASSLYRGNTGELFF. CDR3 coding DNA: TGTGCCAGCAGCTTATATCGGGGGAACACCGGGGAGCTGTTTTTT.

The chain carries TRBV13 and TRBJ2-2; 12 bases align to TRBD2. CDR1 is PRHDT and CDR2 is FYEKMQ in the germline V gene (reference sequence). The V segment lost 7 bases and the J segment 5 bases; nucleotides outside the gene matches: 14. This CDR3 comprises 18 residues. The CDR3 DNA sequence: TGTGCCAGCACGTCCCGGCGGCTAGCGGGAGGGCGGACCGGGGAGCTGTTTTTT. This codes for CASTSRRLAGGRTGELFF.

This clone was detected only a few times. The same CDR3 arises from other DNA sequences in this sample as well. The chain combines TRBV7-2 with TRBJ1-5; D gene ambiguous. V lost 3 bases and J 0 bases, leaving 3 bases between the germline ends. The germline CDR1 and CDR2 sequences are SGHTA and FQGNSA. This CDR3 is built from 13 residues. The CDR3 is CASSFYSNQPQHF. CDR3 nucleotide sequence: TGTGCCAGCAGCTTTTATAGCAATCAGCCCCAGCATTTT.

The chain combines TRBV4-3 with TRBJ2-4, with 10 bases lining up with TRBD2. CDR3 length equals 20 residues. With 0 bases clipped from V and 2 bases from J, the junction kept 13 bases outside the gene matches. Germline CDR1 and CDR2: LGHNA and YSLEER. CDR3 bases: TGCGCCAGCAGCCAAGAGACTAGCGGGTACTCAATGGTTACCAAAAACATTCAGTACTTC. It is translated as CASSQETSGYSMVTKNIQYF.